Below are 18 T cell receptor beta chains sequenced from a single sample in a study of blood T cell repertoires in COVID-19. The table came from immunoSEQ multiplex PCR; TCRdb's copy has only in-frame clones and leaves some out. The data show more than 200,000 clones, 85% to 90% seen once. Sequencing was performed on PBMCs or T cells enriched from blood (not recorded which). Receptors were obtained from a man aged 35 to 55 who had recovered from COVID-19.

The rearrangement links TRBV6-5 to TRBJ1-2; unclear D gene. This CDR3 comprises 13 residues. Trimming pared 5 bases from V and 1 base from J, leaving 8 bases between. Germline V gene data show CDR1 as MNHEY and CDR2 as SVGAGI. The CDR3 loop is CASSPGLNYGYTF. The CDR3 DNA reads TGTGCCAGCAGTCCAGGACTTAACTATGGCTACACCTTC.

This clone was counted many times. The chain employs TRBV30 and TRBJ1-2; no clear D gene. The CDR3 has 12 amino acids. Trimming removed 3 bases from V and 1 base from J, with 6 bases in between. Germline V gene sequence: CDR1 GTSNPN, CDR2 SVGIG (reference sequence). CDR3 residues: CAWSQINYGYTF. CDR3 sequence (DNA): TGTGCCTGGAGCCAGATTAACTATGGCTACACCTTC.

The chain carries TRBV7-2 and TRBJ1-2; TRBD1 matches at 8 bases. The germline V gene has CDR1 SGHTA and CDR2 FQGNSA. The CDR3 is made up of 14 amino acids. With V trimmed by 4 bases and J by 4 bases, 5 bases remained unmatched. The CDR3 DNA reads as TGTGCCAGCAGCTCATGGACAGGGTCCTATGGCTACACCTTC. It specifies CASSSWTGSYGYTF.

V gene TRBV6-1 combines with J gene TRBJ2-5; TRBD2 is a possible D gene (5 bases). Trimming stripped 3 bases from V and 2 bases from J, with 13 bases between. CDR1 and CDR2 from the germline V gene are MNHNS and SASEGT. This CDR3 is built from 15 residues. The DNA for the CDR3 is TGTGCCAGCAGTGAGGGCTTCGGGGTTCAAGAGACCCAGTACTTC. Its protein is CASSEGFGVQETQYF.

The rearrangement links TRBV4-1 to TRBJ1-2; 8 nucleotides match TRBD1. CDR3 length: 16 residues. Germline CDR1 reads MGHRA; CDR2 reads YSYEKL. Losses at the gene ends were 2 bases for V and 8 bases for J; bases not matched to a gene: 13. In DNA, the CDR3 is TGCGCCAGCAGCCAACGATCTAGGGACAGGAATCGCGGCTACACCTTC. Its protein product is CASSQRSRDRNRGYTF.

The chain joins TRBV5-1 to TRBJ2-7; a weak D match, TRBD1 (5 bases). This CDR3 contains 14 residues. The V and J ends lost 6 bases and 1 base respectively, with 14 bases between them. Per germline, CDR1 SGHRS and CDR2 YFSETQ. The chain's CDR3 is CASNTGTPSYEQYF. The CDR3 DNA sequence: TGCGCCAGCAACACAGGAACTCCATCCTACGAGCAGTACTTC.

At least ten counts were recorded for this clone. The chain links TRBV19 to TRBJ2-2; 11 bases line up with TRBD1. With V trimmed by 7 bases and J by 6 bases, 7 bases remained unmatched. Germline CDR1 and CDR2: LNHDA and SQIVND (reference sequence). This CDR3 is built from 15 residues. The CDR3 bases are TGTGCCAGTACTCCGGGACAGGGGGTCTCCGGGGAGCTGTTTTTT. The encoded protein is CASTPGQGVSGELFF.

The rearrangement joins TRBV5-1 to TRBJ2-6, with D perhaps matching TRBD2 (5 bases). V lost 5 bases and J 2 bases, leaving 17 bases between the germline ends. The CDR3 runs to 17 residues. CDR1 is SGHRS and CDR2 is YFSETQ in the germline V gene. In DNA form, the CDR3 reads TGCGCCAGCAGGTACGAACCGGTCGGGACTGGGGCCAACGTCCTGACTTTC. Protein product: CASRYEPVGTGANVLTF. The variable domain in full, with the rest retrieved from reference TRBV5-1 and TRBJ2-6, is KAGVTQTPRYLIKTRGQQVTLSCSPISGHRSVSWYQQTPGQGLQFLFEYFSETQRNKGNFPGRFSGRQFSNSRSEMNVSTLELGDSALYLCASRYEPVGTGANVLTFGAGSRLTVL.

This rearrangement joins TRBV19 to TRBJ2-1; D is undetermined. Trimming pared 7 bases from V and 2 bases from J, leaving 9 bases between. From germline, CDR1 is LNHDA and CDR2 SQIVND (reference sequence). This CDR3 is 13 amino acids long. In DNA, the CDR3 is TGTGCCAGTACGCAAGACACCTACAATGAGCAGTTCTTC. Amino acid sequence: CASTQDTYNEQFF.

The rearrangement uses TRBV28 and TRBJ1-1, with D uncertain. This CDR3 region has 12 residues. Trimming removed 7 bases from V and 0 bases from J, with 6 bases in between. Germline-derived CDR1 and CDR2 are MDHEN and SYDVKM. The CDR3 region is CASTDMNTEAFF. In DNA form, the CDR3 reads TGTGCCAGCACTGACATGAACACTGAAGCTTTCTTT.

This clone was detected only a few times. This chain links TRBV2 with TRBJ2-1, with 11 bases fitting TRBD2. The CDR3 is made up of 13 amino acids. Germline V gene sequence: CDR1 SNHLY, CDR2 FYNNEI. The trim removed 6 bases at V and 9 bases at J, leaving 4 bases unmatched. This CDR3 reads CASRSGTSGEQFF. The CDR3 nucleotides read TGTGCCAGCAGGTCCGGGACTAGCGGTGAGCAGTTCTTC. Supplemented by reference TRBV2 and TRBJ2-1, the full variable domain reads EPEVTQTPSHQVTQMGQEVILRCVPISNHLYFYWYRQILGQKVEFLVSFYNNEISEKSEIFDDQFSVERPDGSNFTLKIRSTKLEDSAMYFCASRSGTSGEQFFGPGTRLTVL.

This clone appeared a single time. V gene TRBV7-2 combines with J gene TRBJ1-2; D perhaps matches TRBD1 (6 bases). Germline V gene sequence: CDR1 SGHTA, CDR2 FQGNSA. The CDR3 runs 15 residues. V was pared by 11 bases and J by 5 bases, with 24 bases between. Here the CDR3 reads CAEGSGQRKIYGYTF. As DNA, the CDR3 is TGTGCCGAGGGATCCGGACAGAGGAAAATTTATGGCTACACCTTC. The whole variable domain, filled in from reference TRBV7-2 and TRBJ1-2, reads GAGVSQSPSNKVTEKGKDVELRCDPISGHTALYWYRQSLGQGLEFLIYFQGNSAPDKSGLPSDRFSAERTGGSVSTLTIQRTQQEDSAVYLCAEGSGQRKIYGYTFGSGTRLTVV.

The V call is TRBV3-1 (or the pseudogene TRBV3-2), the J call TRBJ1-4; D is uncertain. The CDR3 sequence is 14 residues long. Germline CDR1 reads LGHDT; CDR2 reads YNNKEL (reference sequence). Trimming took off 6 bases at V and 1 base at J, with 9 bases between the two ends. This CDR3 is CASSTGLTNEKLFF. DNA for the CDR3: TGTGCCAGCAGTACGGGATTAACTAATGAAAAACTGTTTTTT.

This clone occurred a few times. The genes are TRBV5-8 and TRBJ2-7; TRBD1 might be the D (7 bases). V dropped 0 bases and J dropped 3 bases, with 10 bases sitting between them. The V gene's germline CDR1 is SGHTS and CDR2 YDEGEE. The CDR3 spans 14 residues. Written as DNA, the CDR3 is TGTGCCAGCAGCTTGGACAGGGGAGGCTACGAGCAGTACTTC. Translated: CASSLDRGGYEQYF.

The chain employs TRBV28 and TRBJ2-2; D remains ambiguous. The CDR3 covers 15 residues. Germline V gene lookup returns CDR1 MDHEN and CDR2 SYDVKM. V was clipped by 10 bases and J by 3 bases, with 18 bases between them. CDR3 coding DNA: TGTGCCACCTCCCCAACGAGTACCCACACCGGGGAGCTGTTTTTT. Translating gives CATSPTSTHTGELFF.

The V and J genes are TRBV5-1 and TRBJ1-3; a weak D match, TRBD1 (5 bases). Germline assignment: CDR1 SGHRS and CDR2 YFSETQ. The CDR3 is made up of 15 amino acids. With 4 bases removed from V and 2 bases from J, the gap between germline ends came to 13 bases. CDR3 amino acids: CASSGGGRPGNTIYF. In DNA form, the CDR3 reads TGCGCCAGCAGCGGGGGAGGGCGGCCTGGAAACACCATATATTTT.

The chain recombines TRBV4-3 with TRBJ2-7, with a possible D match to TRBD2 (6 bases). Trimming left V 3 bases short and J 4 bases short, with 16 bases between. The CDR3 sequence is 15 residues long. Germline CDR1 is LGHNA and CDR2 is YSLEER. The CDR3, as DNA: TGCGCCAGCAGCCATGGGGACTCATCCCCATACGAGCAGTACTTC. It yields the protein CASSHGDSSPYEQYF.

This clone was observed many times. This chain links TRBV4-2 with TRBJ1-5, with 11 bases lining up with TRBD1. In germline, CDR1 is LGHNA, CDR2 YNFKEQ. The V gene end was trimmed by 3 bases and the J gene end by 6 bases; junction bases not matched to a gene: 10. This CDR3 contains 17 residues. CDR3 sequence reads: CASSHPTGTGGTQPQHF. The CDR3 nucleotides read TGTGCCAGCAGCCATCCCACAGGGACAGGGGGGACTCAGCCCCAGCATTTT.